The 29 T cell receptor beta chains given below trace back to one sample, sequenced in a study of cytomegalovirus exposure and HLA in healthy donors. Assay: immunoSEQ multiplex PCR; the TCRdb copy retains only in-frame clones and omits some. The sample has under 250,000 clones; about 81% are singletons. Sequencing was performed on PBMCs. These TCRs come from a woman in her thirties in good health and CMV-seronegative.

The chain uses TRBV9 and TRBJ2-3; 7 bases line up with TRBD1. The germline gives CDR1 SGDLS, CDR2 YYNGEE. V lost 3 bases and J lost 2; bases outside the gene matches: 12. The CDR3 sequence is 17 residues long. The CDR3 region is CASSAGRRDRHTDTQYF. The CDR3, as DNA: TGTGCCAGCAGCGCTGGCCGAAGGGACAGACACACAGATACGCAGTATTTT. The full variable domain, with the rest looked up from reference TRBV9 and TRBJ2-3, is DSGVTQTPKHLITATGQRVTLRCSPRSGDLSVYWYQQSLDQGLQFLIQYYNGEERAKGNILERFSAQQFPDLHSELNLSSLELGDSALYFCASSAGRRDRHTDTQYFGPGTRLTVL.

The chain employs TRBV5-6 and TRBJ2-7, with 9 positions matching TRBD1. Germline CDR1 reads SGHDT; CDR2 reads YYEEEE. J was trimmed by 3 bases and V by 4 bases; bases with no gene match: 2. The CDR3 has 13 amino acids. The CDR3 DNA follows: TGTGCCAGCAGCGGGGGACAGGGCTACGAGCAGTACTTC. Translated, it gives CASSGGQGYEQYF.

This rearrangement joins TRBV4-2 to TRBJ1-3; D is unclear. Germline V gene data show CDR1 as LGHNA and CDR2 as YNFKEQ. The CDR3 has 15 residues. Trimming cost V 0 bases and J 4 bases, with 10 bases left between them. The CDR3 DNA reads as TGTGCCAGCAGCCAAGAGGGGAGTTCGGGAAACACCATATATTTT. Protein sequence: CASSQEGSSGNTIYF.

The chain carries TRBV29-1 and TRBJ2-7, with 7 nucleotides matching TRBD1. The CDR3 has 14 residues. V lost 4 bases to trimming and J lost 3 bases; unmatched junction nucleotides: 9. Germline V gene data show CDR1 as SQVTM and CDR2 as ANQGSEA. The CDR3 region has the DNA TGCAGCGTTGCCCCCGGGACAGCCTACTACGAGCAGTACTTC. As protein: CSVAPGTAYYEQYF.

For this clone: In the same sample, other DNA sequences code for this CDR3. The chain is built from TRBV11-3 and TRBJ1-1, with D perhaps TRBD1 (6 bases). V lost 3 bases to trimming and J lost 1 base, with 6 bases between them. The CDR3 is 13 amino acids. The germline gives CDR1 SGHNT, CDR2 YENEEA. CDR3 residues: CASSLDRNTEAFF. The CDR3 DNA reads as TGTGCCAGCAGCTTGGACAGGAACACTGAAGCTTTCTTT.

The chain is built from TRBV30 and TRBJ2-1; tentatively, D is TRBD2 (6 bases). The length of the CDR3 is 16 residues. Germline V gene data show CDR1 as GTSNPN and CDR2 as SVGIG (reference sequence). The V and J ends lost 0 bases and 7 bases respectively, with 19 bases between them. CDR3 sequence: CAWSVRPPLGRNEQFF. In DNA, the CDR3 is TGTGCCTGGAGTGTACGACCCCCCCTTGGGAGGAATGAGCAGTTCTTC.

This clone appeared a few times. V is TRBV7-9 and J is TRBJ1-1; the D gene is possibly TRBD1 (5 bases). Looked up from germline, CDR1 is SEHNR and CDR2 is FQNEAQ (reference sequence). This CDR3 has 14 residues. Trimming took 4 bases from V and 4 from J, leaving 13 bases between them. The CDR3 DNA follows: TGTGCCAGCAGCTACAGGTCGTCGGGCACTGAAGCTTTCTTT. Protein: CASSYRSSGTEAFF.

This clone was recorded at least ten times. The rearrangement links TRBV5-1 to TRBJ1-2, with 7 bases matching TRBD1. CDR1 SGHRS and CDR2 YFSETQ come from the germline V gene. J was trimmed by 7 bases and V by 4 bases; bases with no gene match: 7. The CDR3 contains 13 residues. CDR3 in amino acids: CASSPIDRAGYTF. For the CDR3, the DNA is TGCGCCAGCAGCCCGATAGACAGGGCTGGCTACACCTTC.

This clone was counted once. In DNA, the CDR3 is TGTGCCAGCAGCTCAGCGATGGTCGACCAAGAGACCCAGTACTTC. Translating gives CASSSAMVDQETQYF. The chain recombines TRBV11-2 with TRBJ2-5, with unresolved D. Germline V gene sequence: CDR1 SGHAT, CDR2 FQNNGV. V dropped 4 bases and J dropped 0 bases, with 12 bases sitting between them. CDR3 size: 15 residues.

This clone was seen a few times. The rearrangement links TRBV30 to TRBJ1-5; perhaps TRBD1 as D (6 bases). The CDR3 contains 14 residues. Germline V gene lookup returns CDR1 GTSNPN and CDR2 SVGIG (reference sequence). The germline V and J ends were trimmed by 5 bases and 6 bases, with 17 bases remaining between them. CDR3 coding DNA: TGTGCCTGGGGAGTACAGGGCGTCAGTCAGCCCCAGCATTTT. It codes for CAWGVQGVSQPQHF.

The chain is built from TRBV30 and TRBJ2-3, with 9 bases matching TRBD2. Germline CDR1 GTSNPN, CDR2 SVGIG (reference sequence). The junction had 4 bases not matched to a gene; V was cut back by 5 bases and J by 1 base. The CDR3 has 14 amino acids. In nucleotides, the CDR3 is TGTGCCTGGGGGGTAGCGGGAGGCACAGATACGCAGTATTTT. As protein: CAWGVAGGTDTQYF.

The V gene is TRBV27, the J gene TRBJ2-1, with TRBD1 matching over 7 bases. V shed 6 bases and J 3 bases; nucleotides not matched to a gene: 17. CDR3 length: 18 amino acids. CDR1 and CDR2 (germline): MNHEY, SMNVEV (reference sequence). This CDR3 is CASRGPRQGRRGYNEQFF. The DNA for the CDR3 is TGTGCCAGCAGAGGCCCCCGACAGGGCCGCCGGGGCTACAATGAGCAGTTCTTC.

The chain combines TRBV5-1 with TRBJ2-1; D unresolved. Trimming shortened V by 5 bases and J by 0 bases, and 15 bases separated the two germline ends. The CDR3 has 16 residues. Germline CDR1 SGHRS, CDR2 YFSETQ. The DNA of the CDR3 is TGCGCCAGCAGTCCCTACCCTTTTAGCTCCTACAATGAGCAGTTCTTC. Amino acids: CASSPYPFSSYNEQFF.

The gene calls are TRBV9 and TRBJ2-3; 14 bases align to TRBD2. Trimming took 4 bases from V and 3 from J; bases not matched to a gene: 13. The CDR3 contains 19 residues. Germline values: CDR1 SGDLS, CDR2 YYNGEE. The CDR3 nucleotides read TGTGCCAGCAGCCAAAGAGCTGGACTAGCGGGAGGAGGGACAGATACGCAGTATTTT. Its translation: CASSQRAGLAGGGTDTQYF.

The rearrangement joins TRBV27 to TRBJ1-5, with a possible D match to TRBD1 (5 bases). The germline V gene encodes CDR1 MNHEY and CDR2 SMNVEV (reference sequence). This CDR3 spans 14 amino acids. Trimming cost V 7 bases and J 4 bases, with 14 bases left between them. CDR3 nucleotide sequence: TGTGCCAGCAAACGGGACTTTGGGAATCAGCCCCAGCATTTT. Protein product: CASKRDFGNQPQHF.

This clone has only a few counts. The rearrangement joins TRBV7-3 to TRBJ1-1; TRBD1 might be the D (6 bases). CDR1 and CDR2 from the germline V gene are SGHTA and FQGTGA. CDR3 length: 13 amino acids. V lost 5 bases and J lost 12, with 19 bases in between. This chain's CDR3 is CASSRDTGTGTFF. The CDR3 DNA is TGTGCCAGCAGCCGCGATACAGGGACGGGAACTTTCTTT.

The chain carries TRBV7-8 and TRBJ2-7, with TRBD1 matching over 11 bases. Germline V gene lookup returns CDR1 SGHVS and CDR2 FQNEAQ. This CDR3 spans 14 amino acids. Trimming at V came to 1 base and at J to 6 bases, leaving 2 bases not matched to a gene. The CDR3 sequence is CASSLVDRGPEQYF. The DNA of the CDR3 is TGTGCCAGCAGCTTAGTGGACAGGGGGCCCGAGCAGTACTTC.

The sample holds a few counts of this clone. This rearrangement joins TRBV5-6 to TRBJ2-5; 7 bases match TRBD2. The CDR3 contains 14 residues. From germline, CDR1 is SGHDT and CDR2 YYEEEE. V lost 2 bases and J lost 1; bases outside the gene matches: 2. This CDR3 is CASSFRTSQETQYF. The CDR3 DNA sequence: TGTGCCAGCAGCTTTAGGACTAGCCAAGAGACCCAGTACTTC.

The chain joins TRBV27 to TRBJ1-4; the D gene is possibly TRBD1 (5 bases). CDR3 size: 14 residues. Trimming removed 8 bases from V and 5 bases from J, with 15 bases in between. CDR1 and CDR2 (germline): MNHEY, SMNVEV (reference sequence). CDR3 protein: CASRPFGGNEKLFF. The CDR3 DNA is TGTGCCAGCCGACCTTTCGGGGGAAATGAAAAACTGTTTTTT. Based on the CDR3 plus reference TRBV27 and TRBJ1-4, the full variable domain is EAQVTQNPRYLITVTGKKLTVTCSQNMNHEYMSWYRQDPGLGLRQIYYSMNVEVTDKGDVPEGYKVSRKEKRNFPLILESPSPNQTSLYFCASRPFGGNEKLFFGSGTQLSVL.

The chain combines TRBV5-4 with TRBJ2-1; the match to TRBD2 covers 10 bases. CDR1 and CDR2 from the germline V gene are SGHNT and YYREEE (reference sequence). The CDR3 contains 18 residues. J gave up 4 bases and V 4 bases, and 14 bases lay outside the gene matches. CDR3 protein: CASSPPGTSAPGYNEQFF. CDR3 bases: TGTGCCAGCAGCCCCCCCGGGACTAGCGCGCCAGGGTACAATGAGCAGTTCTTC.

The CDR3 coding sequence is TGCGCCAGCAGCACCCGGACGGACAGCCCAACGGGCTACACCTTC. It translates to CASSTRTDSPTGYTF. The chain has TRBV5-1 and TRBJ1-2, with a possible D match to TRBD1 (6 bases). The CDR3 runs 15 residues. V lost 4 bases and J lost 8, with 21 bases in between. Germline values: CDR1 SGHRS, CDR2 YFSETQ.

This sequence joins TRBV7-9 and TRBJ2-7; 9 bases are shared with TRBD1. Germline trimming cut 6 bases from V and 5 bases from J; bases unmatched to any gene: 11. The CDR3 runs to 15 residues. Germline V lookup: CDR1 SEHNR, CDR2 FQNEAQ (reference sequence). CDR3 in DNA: TGTGCCAGCAGATTGACGGGACAGGGTAGTGACGAGCAGTACTTC. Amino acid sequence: CASRLTGQGSDEQYF.

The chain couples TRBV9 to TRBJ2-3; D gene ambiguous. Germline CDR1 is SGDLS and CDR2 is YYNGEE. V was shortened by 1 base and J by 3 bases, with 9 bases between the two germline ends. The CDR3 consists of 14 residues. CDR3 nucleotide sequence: TGTGCCAGCAGCGTAATAGAGAGAACAGATACGCAGTATTTT. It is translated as CASSVIERTDTQYF. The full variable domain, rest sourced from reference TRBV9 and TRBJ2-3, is DSGVTQTPKHLITATGQRVTLRCSPRSGDLSVYWYQQSLDQGLQFLIQYYNGEERAKGNILERFSAQQFPDLHSELNLSSLELGDSALYFCASSVIERTDTQYFGPGTRLTVL.

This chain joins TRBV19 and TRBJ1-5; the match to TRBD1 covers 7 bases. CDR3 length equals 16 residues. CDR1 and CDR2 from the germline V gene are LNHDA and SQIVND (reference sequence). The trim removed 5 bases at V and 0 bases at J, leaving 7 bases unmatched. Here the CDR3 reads CASSPLYRGSNQPQHF. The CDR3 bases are TGTGCCAGTAGTCCCTTGTACAGGGGTAGCAATCAGCCCCAGCATTTT.

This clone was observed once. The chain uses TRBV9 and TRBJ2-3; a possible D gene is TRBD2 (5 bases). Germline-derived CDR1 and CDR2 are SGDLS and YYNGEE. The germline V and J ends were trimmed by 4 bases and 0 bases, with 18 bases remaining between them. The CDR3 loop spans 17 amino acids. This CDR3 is CASSRSFSGYSTDTQYF. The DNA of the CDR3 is TGTGCCAGCAGCCGCTCCTTCAGCGGATATAGCACAGATACGCAGTATTTT.

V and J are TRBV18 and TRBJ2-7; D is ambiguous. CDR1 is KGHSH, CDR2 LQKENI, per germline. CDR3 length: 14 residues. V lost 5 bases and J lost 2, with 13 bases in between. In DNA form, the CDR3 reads TGTGCCAGCTCAACCCGGAGCTTACCCTACGAGCAGTACTTC. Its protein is CASSTRSLPYEQYF. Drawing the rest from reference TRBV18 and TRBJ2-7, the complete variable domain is NAGVMQNPRHLVRRRGQEARLRCSPMKGHSHVYWYRQLPEEGLKFMVYLQKENIIDESGMPKERFSAEFPKEGPSILRIQQVVRGDSAAYFCASSTRSLPYEQYFGPGTRLTVT.

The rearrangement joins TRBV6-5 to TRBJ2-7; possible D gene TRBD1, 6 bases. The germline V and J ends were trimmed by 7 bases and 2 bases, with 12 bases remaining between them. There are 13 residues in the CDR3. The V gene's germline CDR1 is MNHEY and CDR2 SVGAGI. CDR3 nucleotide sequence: TGTGCCAGCAACGGTCGACAGGCCTACGAGCAGTACTTC. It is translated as CASNGRQAYEQYF.

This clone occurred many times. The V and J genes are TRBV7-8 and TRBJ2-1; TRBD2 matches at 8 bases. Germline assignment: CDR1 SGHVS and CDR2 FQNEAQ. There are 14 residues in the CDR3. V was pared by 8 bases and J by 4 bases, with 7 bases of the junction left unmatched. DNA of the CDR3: TGTGCCAGCCGGGGGGGAGAGGGATACAATGAGCAGTTCTTC. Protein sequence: CASRGGEGYNEQFF.

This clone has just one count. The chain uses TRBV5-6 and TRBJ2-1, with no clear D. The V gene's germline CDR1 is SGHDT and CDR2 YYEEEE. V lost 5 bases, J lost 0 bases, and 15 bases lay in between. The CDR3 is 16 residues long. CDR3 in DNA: TGTGCCAGCAGTATACGCTCTGCGAGCTCCTACAATGAGCAGTTCTTC. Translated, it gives CASSIRSASSYNEQFF.